This T cell receptor (beta chain) was sequenced during a study of T cell responses to AZD1222 COVID-19 vaccine. Only in-frame clones appear in the TCRdb table, and some are missing; sequencing was by immunoSEQ multiplex PCR. In the table there are about 53,000 clones, approximately 84% of which are singletons. The source of this sequence is an adult in good health. Sequencing used peripheral blood, obtained on day 0 of AZD1222 vaccination.

In DNA, the CDR3 is TGTGCCAGCAGCCTCAATTTGCGGGGTGAGCAGTTCTTC. Amino acids: CASSLNLRGEQFF. The chain couples TRBV9 to TRBJ2-1, with D perhaps TRBD2 (6 bases). V dropped 4 bases and J dropped 9 bases, with 14 bases sitting between them. This CDR3 region has 13 residues. Germline V gene lookup returns CDR1 SGDLS and CDR2 YYNGEE.